These T cell receptor beta chains were read from a single sample in a study of blood T cell repertoires in COVID-19. Repertoires were generated with immunoSEQ multiplex PCR, while TCRdb's copy carries only in-frame clones and drops some. The repertoire holds a few hundred thousand clones, with around 86% as singletons. The sample taken for sequencing was peripheral blood. The receptors derive from a man aged 50 to 60 with acute or convalescent COVID-19. Each CDR3 is given with its conserved first and last residue. D genes are given only for firm matches. Clone sizes are given selectively: once, few, many, or a class where the clone is expanded.

j_call clone_size v_call d_call cdr3_nt cdr3_aa
TRBJ1-2 - TRBV19 - TGTGCCAGTAGGGACGAGGACAGCGATTATTATGGCTACACCTTC CASRDEDSDYYGYTF
TRBJ2-7 once TRBV4-2 - TGTGCCAGCAGCCAAGATAGAGGCTACGAGCAGTACTTC CASSQDRGYEQYF
TRBJ1-3 once TRBV29-1 - TGCAGCGCCGCCCCGGACAGCCCCGGAAACACCATATATTTT CSAAPDSPGNTIYF
TRBJ2-7 - TRBV12-3/TRBV12-4 - TGTGCCAGCAGACGGGGAACCTACGAGCAGTACTTC CASRRGTYEQYF
TRBJ2-2 few TRBV3-1/TRBV3-2 - TGTGCCAGCAGTCGCGGACAGCTCCAAGAGCTGTTTTTT CASSRGQLQELFF
TRBJ1-2 - TRBV13 - TGTGCCAGCAGCTTCAGTCAGGGGCTTGCTAACTATGGCTACACCTTC CASSFSQGLANYGYTF
TRBJ1-1 - TRBV11-3 - TGTGCCAGCAGCTTAGACGTCCGGTCTGAAGCTTTCTTT CASSLDVRSEAFF
TRBJ1-5 once TRBV6-5 TRBD1 TGTGCCAGCAGTTCCGGACAGGGCAATCAGCCCCAGCATTTT CASSSGQGNQPQHF
TRBJ2-2 - TRBV23-1 TRBD1 TGCGCCAGCAGTCACCGGGACAGGGAGAACACCGGGGAGCTGTTTTTT CASSHRDRENTGELFF
TRBJ2-2 - TRBV27 TRBD2 TGTGCCAGCAGGGGCTGGGGGAGCGGGGGGGCGGCCGGGGAGCTGTTTTTT CASRGWGSGGAAGELFF
TRBJ1-6 - TRBV6-2/TRBV6-3 - TGTGCCAGCAGTTACTCCGGGGGAACACCCCTCCACTTT CASSYSGGTPLHF
TRBJ2-3 - TRBV7-2 - TGTGCCAGCAGCTTGACTACGCCCACAGATACGCAGTATTTT CASSLTTPTDTQYF
TRBJ1-5 - TRBV21-1 - TGTGCCAGCATTGACCCGACAGGCGAAGATAGCAATCAGCCCCAGCATTTT CASIDPTGEDSNQPQHF
TRBJ2-7 - TRBV3-1/TRBV3-2 - TGTGCCAGCAGCCGACCGGGTTTGACCTACGAGCAGTACTTC CASSRPGLTYEQYF